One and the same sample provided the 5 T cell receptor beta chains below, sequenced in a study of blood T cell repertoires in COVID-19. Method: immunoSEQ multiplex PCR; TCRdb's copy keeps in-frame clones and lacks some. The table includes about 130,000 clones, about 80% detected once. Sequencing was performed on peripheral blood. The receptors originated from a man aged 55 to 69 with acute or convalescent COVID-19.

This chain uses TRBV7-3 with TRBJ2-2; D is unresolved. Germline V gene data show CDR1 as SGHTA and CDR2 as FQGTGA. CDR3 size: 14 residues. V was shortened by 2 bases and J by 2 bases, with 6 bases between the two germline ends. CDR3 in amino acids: CASSLHSNTGELFF. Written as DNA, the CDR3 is TGTGCCAGCAGCTTACACAGTAACACCGGGGAGCTGTTTTTT.

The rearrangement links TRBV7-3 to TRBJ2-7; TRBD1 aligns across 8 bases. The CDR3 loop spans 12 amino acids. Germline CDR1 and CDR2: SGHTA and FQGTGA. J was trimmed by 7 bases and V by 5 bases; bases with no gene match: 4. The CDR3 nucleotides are TGTGCCAGCAGCGTACAGGGGGGAGAGCAGTACTTC. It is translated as CASSVQGGEQYF.

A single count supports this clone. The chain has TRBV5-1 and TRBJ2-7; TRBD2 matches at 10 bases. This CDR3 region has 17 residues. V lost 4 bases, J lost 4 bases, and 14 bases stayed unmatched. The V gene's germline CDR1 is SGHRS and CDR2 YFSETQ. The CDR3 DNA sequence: TGCGCCAGCAGCCATTGGGGAACTAGCGGGAATCGGTACGAGCAGTACTTC. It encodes CASSHWGTSGNRYEQYF.

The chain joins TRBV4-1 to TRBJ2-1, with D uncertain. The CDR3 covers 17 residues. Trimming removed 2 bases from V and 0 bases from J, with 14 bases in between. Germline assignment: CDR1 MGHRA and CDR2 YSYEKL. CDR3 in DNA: TGCGCCAGCAGCCAATCAGGCCATTTGAGCTCCTACAATGAGCAGTTCTTC. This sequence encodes CASSQSGHLSSYNEQFF.

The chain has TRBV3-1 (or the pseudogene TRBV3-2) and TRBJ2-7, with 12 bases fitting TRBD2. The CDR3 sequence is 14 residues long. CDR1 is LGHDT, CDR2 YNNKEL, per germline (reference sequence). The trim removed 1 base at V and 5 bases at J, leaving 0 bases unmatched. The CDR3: CASSQGTSGNEQYF. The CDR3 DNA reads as TGTGCCAGCAGCCAAGGGACTAGCGGGAACGAGCAGTACTTC.